The clone carrying this TCR beta chain occurred a few times. In making TCR beta libraries, quantitative 5'-RACE with molecular barcodes was used. TCRdb re-derived calls from the 5' RACE reads in MiXCR, one entry per CDR3 protein. The table includes 100,000 to 150,000 distinct CDR3 sequences, around 9.7% detected once. With 11 bases removed from V and 1 base from J, the gap between germline ends came to 11 bases. This CDR3 has 12 residues. The germline gives CDR1 MDHEN, CDR2 SYDVKM. This sample is drawn from a study of CD8 T cells in ankylosing spondylitis. This sequence joins TRBV28 and TRBJ1-2, with D uncertain. This clonotype originated in a male donor with ankylosing spondylitis or in good health (not recorded which). The sample was blood, either unsorted or a sorted T cell fraction (not recorded which). The CDR3 nucleotides read TGTGCCTCCATGGCGAGTAACTATGGCTACACCTTC. Residues: CASMASNYGYTF.